The subject of this entry is one TCR beta chain. The data derive from a study of blood T cell repertoires in COVID-19. Study-level background: Acute-phase and convalescent COVID-19 samples originated in the United States, Italy and Spain. PBMCs, B-cell-depleted T cells, or T cells provided the cDNA or gDNA that made up the material.

Germline assignment: CDR1 SGHRS and CDR2 YFSETQ. Trimming removed 0 bases at V and 0 bases at J, with 9 bases between. The CDR3 spans 15 residues. Per the original methods: Nucleated cell number was recorded as an estimate derived from reference gene primer amplification. TCRdb's copy holds only in-frame clones and misses some; the assay was immunoSEQ multiplex PCR. Clone size and V and J calls were adopted from that table, with D and trimming inferred from the DNA. In the table there are approximately 200,000 clones, roughly nine tenths of which are singletons. This receptor was obtained from a woman aged 35 to 49 with acute COVID-19. The gene calls are TRBV5-1 and TRBJ1-2; D perhaps matches TRBD1 (6 bases). The sequencing sample was made of PBMCs or T cells enriched from blood (not recorded which). The CDR3 loop is CASSLVGGANYGYTF. As DNA, the CDR3 is TGCGCCAGCAGCTTGGTAGGGGGGGCTAACTATGGCTACACCTTC.